This T cell receptor (beta chain) originates from a study of sequential checkpoint blockade in melanoma. Study at large: After both sequences, patients received maintenance nivolumab.

Treatment here: randomized to nivolumab then ipilimumab (arm A) or the reverse (arm B). PBMC sorting kept live CD3+CD8+ cells without CD19 or CD56. There are 12 residues in the CDR3. Per the germline V gene, CDR1 is SGHVS and CDR2 is FQNEAQ. V was clipped by 8 bases and J by 10 bases, with 15 bases between them. Repertoires were generated with immunoSEQ multiplex PCR, while TCRdb's copy carries only in-frame clones and drops some. Of about 13,000 clones in the sample, around 72% are singletons; the top ten hold 25% to 35%. The chain links TRBV7-8 to TRBJ2-1; D might be TRBD1 (6 bases). The sequences come from CD8+ T cells sorted from blood (inferred from file names), collected from a patient given nivolumab and ipilimumab in sequence. This TCR derives from a human donor with melanoma. CDR3 bases: TGTGCCAGCCTAGGGACATTGGGAGAGCAGTTCTTC. This codes for CASLGTLGEQFF.